This T cell receptor beta chain was recorded in a study of blood T cells in healthy people across ages. Note on this clonotype: With a much larger clone just one base away, this may be a read error.

Alongside a J-beta primer mix, a sample-barcoded 5' primer served in a second PCR lasting about 6 to 12 cycles. TCRdb re-derived calls from the 5' RACE reads in MiXCR, one entry per CDR3 protein. Of more than 750,000 distinct CDR3 sequences listed, almost 30% are singletons. The CDR3 has 16 amino acids. CDR1 and CDR2 from the germline V gene are SGHVS and FNYEAQ. The sample also formed part of further work on T cells of mothers and their children. Per that study: Over 8.5 million TCR beta CDR3 reads were obtained from each mother, and approximately 2.7 million from each child. Mother-child pairs who were related displayed a slightly higher overlap than unrelated pairs, a difference that was non-significant. Persistent microchimeric T cell clones were not found at ~100 per million sensitivity.

The chain uses TRBV7-6 and TRBJ2-5; possible D gene TRBD1, 6 bases. The specimen was blood. This receptor was identified in a woman aged 40-49 years in good health. Here the CDR3 reads CASSLNTYRVEETQHF. CDR3 coding DNA: TGTGCCAGCAGCTTAAATACCTACAGGGTCGAAGAGACCCAGCACTTC.